These T cell receptor beta chains were read from a single sample in a study of T cells after yellow fever vaccination. TCRdb fed the 5' RACE reads into MiXCR, producing one record per CDR3 protein. The table shows approximately 110,000 distinct CDR3 sequences, with roughly 8.9% occurring only once. This specimen was CD8+ T cells sorted from PBMCs, taken 45 days after the yellow fever booster vaccination. The receptors were sampled from a man under 40 who received the YFV17D yellow fever vaccine. The CDR3 runs from the conserved cysteine through the conserved F or W. D genes are given only for firm matches. Only some rows state a clone size, as once, few, many or a class for expanded clones.

D	V	J	size	length	DNA	CDR3
TRBD2	TRBV20-1	TRBJ2-7	few	15	TGCAGTGCCATGCCCGAAACGGGAGGGGATTACGAGCAGTACTTC	CSAMPETGGDYEQYF
NA	TRBV12-3/TRBV12-4	TRBJ2-3	NA	12	TGTGCCAGTGGGGAGAGCACAGATACGCAGTATTTT	CASGESTDTQYF
NA	TRBV29-1	TRBJ2-5	many	12	TGCAGCGTCCTCGGACTCCAAGAGACCCAGTACTTC	CSVLGLQETQYF
TRBD2	TRBV28	TRBJ2-1	many	15	TGTGCCACCCTCGGAGAGCGGGAGCCCTACAATGAGCAGTTCTTC	CATLGEREPYNEQFF
TRBD1	TRBV12-3/TRBV12-4	TRBJ2-5	few	14	TGTGCCAGCAGTTTTGGGACAGGGGAAGAGACCCAGTACTTC	CASSFGTGEETQYF
NA	TRBV18	TRBJ2-7	NA	15	TGTGCCAGCTCACCCGAGCAGGAGGAGGACTACGAGCAGTACTTC	CASSPEQEEDYEQYF
NA	TRBV12-3/TRBV12-4	TRBJ2-2	many	16	TGTGCCAGCAGTCCCCCGACTAGGACGGGCACCGGGGAGCTGTTTTTT	CASSPPTRTGTGELFF
TRBD1	TRBV2	TRBJ2-4	few	15	TGTGCCAGCAGAAGGAGACAGGGGGTTTTAGACATTCAGTACTTC	CASRRRQGVLDIQYF
TRBD2	TRBV11-2	TRBJ2-1	many	15	TGTGCCAGCAGCCCCACTAGCGGGAGTGACAATGAGCAGTTCTTC	CASSPTSGSDNEQFF
TRBD2	TRBV5-6	TRBJ2-5	many	15	TGTGCCAGCAGCTTGGCACTAGCGGGATTAGAGACCCAGTACTTC	CASSLALAGLETQYF
TRBD2	TRBV12-3/TRBV12-4	TRBJ2-5	many	16	TGTGCCAGCAGTGATCCCGGGACTAGCGCTAAAGAGACCCAGTACTTC	CASSDPGTSAKETQYF
NA	TRBV24-1	TRBJ1-2	many	14	TGTGCCACCAGTGATGGACAGTATAACTATGGCTACACCTTC	CATSDGQYNYGYTF
NA	TRBV29-1	TRBJ2-1	many	15	TGCAGCGTTGAAGTGGGGGGATCGTCGAGTGATGAGCAGTTCTTC	CSVEVGGSSSDEQFF
TRBD1	TRBV29-1	TRBJ2-2	many	13	TGCAGCGTGGGGACAGTGAACACCGGGGAGCTGTTTTTT	CSVGTVNTGELFF
TRBD2	TRBV11-2	TRBJ2-3	NA	17	TGTGCCAGCAGCCCCATTGGGACTAGCGGGGAGTCAGATACGCAGTATTTT	CASSPIGTSGESDTQYF
TRBD2	TRBV3-1	TRBJ2-1	few	16	TGTGCCAGCAGCCAAGATGTAGCGGGGCCATTTAATGAGCAGTTCTTC	CASSQDVAGPFNEQFF
NA	TRBV9	TRBJ2-1	many	13	TGTGCCAGCAGCGCCGCTAGGGCCAATGAGCAGTTCTTC	CASSAARANEQFF
NA	TRBV5-1	TRBJ2-1	many	17	TGCGCCAGCAGCTTGGGGGACTTTTACCGATGGAACAATGAGCAGTTCTTC	CASSLGDFYRWNNEQFF
TRBD2	TRBV6-2/TRBV6-3	TRBJ2-1	many	15	TGTGCCAGCACGCTCCTAGCGGTCTCCTACAATGAGCAGTTCTTC	CASTLLAVSYNEQFF
NA	TRBV4-3	TRBJ2-3	many	15	TGCGCCAGCAGCCAAGAAGAGGGGCTCACAGATACGCAGTATTTT	CASSQEEGLTDTQYF
TRBD2	TRBV9	TRBJ2-5	few	17	TGTGCCAGCAGCGACTCCCGACTAGCGGGAGCTCCTGAGACCCAGTACTTC	CASSDSRLAGAPETQYF
NA	TRBV15	TRBJ2-2	many	12	TGTGCCACCAGAGCGGTCGACGGGGAGCTGTTTTTT	CATRAVDGELFF
NA	TRBV4-3	TRBJ2-7	many	15	TGCGCCAGCAGCCAGAGTAGGGCTAGCTCCTACGAGCAGTACTTC	CASSQSRASSYEQYF
NA	TRBV5-5	TRBJ2-7	NA	13	TGTGCCAGCAGCCCTGGGACGTTTTACGAGCAGTACTTC	CASSPGTFYEQYF
NA	TRBV27	TRBJ1-2	many	14	TGTGCCAGCAGCTATACCCCAGGGGCCTATGGCTACACCTTC	CASSYTPGAYGYTF
NA	TRBV7-8	TRBJ2-5	NA	12	TGTGCCAGCAGCTTAGTTTTGCAGACCCAGTACTTC	CASSLVLQTQYF
NA	TRBV27	TRBJ2-2	many	18	TGTGCCAGCAGTCAACTACTTTTGGGTGGGGAGAACACCGGGGAGCTGTTTTTT	CASSQLLLGGENTGELFF
TRBD2	TRBV4-1	TRBJ2-3	many	16	TGCGCCAGCAGCCGATTAGCGGGGGCCGCAGGGGATACGCAGTATTTT	CASSRLAGAAGDTQYF
NA	TRBV2	TRBJ2-3	NA	18	TGTGCCTGCAGGAGGGACCCCAGCGACAGTCGGCCCGCAGATACGCAGTATTTT	CACRRDPSDSRPADTQYF
TRBD1	TRBV20-1	TRBJ1-5	few	16	TGCTGTGCTAGAGACCCCGGGACAGCTTACAATCAGCCCCAGCATTTT	CCARDPGTAYNQPQHF
NA	TRBV28	TRBJ2-1	few	15	TGTGCCAGCAGTTTACAGGGTGTCACCTACAATGAGCAGTTCTTC	CASSLQGVTYNEQFF
NA	TRBV12-3/TRBV12-4	TRBJ1-4	many	13	TGTGCCAGCGAGGGGACTAGGGGGGAAAAACTGTTTTTT	CASEGTRGEKLFF
NA	TRBV9	TRBJ1-1	many	14	TGTGCCAGCACCCAGGGACGGTCGGACACTGAAGCTTTCTTT	CASTQGRSDTEAFF
NA	TRBV10-3	TRBJ2-7	many	15	TGTGCCATCAGTGAGTACGGGACCGATCCCTACGAGCAGTACTTC	CAISEYGTDPYEQYF
TRBD2	TRBV28	TRBJ2-7	few	16	TGTGCCAGCAGTTACCGGCGGGAGGCCGGGGCCTACGAGCAGTACTTC	CASSYRREAGAYEQYF
NA	TRBV19	TRBJ2-5	few	14	TGTGCCAGTAGTGACCGGGCCTCCGAAGAGACCCAGTACTTC	CASSDRASEETQYF
NA	TRBV13	TRBJ2-7	many	13	TGTGCCAGCAGCTTAGCTGTGACCTACGAGCAGTACTTC	CASSLAVTYEQYF
TRBD1	TRBV5-1	TRBJ2-7	many	12	TGCGCCAGCAGCCCCACAGGGGACGAGCAGTACTTC	CASSPTGDEQYF
NA	TRBV27	TRBJ2-7	many	14	TGTGCCAGCAGTTTATCAGTAGCCCTCTACGAGCAGTACTTC	CASSLSVALYEQYF
NA	TRBV9	TRBJ2-1	many	15	TGTGCCAGCAGCGTAGGGGCAGACAACTTCAATGAGCAGTTCTTC	CASSVGADNFNEQFF
NA	TRBV15	TRBJ2-1	many	16	TGTGCCACCAGCAGAGTCGTACTAATGGGAATGGATGAGCAGTTCTTC	CATSRVVLMGMDEQFF
NA	TRBV30	TRBJ2-2	few	11	TGTGCCTGGAGTCCGTCGCGGGAGCTGTTTTTT	CAWSPSRELFF
NA	TRBV10-3	TRBJ2-7	many	17	TGTGCCACCGGTAGCCATGGGGAGGAGTTGGATGGTTACGAGCAGTACTTC	CATGSHGEELDGYEQYF
NA	TRBV3-1	TRBJ2-6	NA	18	TGTGCCAGCAGCCAAGACTCGGGACCTCTCTCTGGGGCCAACGTCCTGACTTTC	CASSQDSGPLSGANVLTF
NA	TRBV20-1	TRBJ2-2	many	13	TGCAGTGCTACCCACACCAACACCGGGGAGCTGTTTTTT	CSATHTNTGELFF
NA	TRBV7-2	TRBJ2-5	many	14	TGTGCCAGCAGCCCCCCCTCCCAGATAGAGACCCAGTACTTC	CASSPPSQIETQYF
NA	TRBV6-1	TRBJ2-7	few	10	TGTGCCAGCAGGGAATACGAGCAGTACTTC	CASREYEQYF
NA	TRBV29-1	TRBJ2-3	NA	15	TGCAGCGTTGAAGAAGCTTGGGCCAGCACAGATACGCAGTATTTT	CSVEEAWASTDTQYF
NA	TRBV4-3	TRBJ1-1	many	16	TGCGCCAGCAGCCACGGGGTAAAAATACCGGGTCCCGAAGCTTTCTTT	CASSHGVKIPGPEAFF
NA	TRBV29-1	TRBJ1-1	many	11	TGCAGCGTTACAGAGAACACTGAAGCTTTCTTT	CSVTENTEAFF
NA	TRBV7-2	TRBJ2-2	NA	15	TGTGCCAGCAGCCGGGAGTGGGGGAGCACCGGGGAGCTGTTTTTT	CASSREWGSTGELFF
NA	TRBV25-1	TRBJ2-7	few	14	TGTGCCAGCAGTGAATTTCGGTGGGGATACGAGCAGTACTTC	CASSEFRWGYEQYF
TRBD2	TRBV4-2	TRBJ2-3	NA	16	TGTGCCAGCAGCCAAGATTCAAGCGGGGGGACAGATACGCAGTATTTT	CASSQDSSGGTDTQYF
NA	TRBV20-1	TRBJ1-1	NA	15	TGCAGTGCTATGGAGTTTCTGGGGACTGGAACTGAAGCTTTCTTT	CSAMEFLGTGTEAFF
TRBD1	TRBV2	TRBJ2-1	NA	15	TGTGCCAGCAGTACTAGGGACAGACCCTACAATGAGCAGTTCTTC	CASSTRDRPYNEQFF
TRBD1	TRBV6-2/TRBV6-3	TRBJ1-5	few	16	TGTGCCACCCGGGACAGGACCTCTTATAGCAATCAGCCCCAGCATTTT	CATRDRTSYSNQPQHF
NA	TRBV5-4	TRBJ2-2	many	12	TGTGCCAGCAGCTATCCGGCCGGGGAGCTGTTTTTT	CASSYPAGELFF
TRBD2	TRBV15	TRBJ2-5	NA	18	TGTGCCACCAGCAAGGGACTAGCGGGCGGCCAGCGTGGGGAGACCCAGTACTTC	CATSKGLAGGQRGETQYF